The present T cell receptor beta chain was sequenced within a study of blood T cells in healthy people across ages. The CDR3 has 14 amino acids. Germline CDR1 and CDR2: SGDLS and YYNGEE. V lost 2 bases to trimming and J lost 2 bases, with 9 bases between them. The use of a sample-barcoded 5' primer and a J-beta primer mix characterized a second PCR of about 6 to 12 cycles. In TCRdb, the 5' RACE reads were re-called with MiXCR into one record per CDR3 protein. The sample consists of about 570,000 distinct CDR3 sequences, about 26% of them appearing once. The sequence was obtained from a woman aged 70-85 years in good health. Source material: blood. This rearrangement joins TRBV9 to TRBJ2-3; the D gene is possibly TRBD2 (5 bases). The CDR3 protein is CASSVGVHTDTQYF. The CDR3 DNA reads TGTGCCAGCAGCGTCGGGGTGCACACAGATACGCAGTATTTT.